This is a list of T cell receptor beta chains from one sample in a study of T cells in Graves' hyperthyroidism and ophthalmopathy. In TCRdb, the multiplex PCR reads were re-called with MiXCR into one record per CDR3 protein. The sample contains hundreds of thousands of distinct CDR3 sequences, about 15% of which appear only once. Sequenced: blood. The receptors shown here come from a woman aged 60-70 years with Graves' ophthalmopathy. Each CDR3 is given with its conserved first and last residue. D genes are given only for firm matches. Clone size is not always given. Where it is, it says once, few, many or a class for expanded clones.

V gene: TRBV12-3/TRBV12-4; J gene: TRBJ2-1; D gene: TRBD2; clone size: many; CDR3 DNA: TGTGCCAGCAGTGTTCTAGCGGGAGGCTCCTACAATGAGCAGTTCTTC; CDR3 protein: CASSVLAGGSYNEQFF
V gene: TRBV7-2; J gene: TRBJ2-2; D gene: -; clone size: few; CDR3 DNA: TGTGCCAGCAGCTTCCAGGGGAGGAACACCGGGGAGCTGTTTTTT; CDR3 protein: CASSFQGRNTGELFF
V gene: TRBV10-1; J gene: TRBJ1-4; D gene: TRBD1; clone size: -; CDR3 DNA: TGCGCCAGCAGCACAGGGGCGAGTGAAAAACTGTTTTTT; CDR3 protein: CASSTGASEKLFF
V gene: TRBV7-3; J gene: TRBJ2-1; D gene: TRBD2; clone size: -; CDR3 DNA: TGTGCCAGCAGCCCCGAGGGACTAGCGGGAGGGATAAACAATGAGCAGTTCTTC; CDR3 protein: CASSPEGLAGGINNEQFF
V gene: TRBV3-1; J gene: TRBJ2-7; D gene: -; clone size: many; CDR3 DNA: TGTGCCAGCAGTCTAGACGGGCGCGGCGGTCGCTACGAGCAGTACTTC; CDR3 protein: CASSLDGRGGRYEQYF
V gene: TRBV9; J gene: TRBJ2-1; D gene: -; clone size: few; CDR3 DNA: TGTGCCAGCAGCGGAATGAATGGCGAGCAGTTCTTC; CDR3 protein: CASSGMNGEQFF
V gene: TRBV28; J gene: TRBJ2-7; D gene: TRBD2; clone size: many; CDR3 DNA: TGTGCCAGCAGTTTATCATCCGGGACTAGCGGTCCCTACGAGCAGTACTTC; CDR3 protein: CASSLSSGTSGPYEQYF
V gene: TRBV6-1; J gene: TRBJ2-1; D gene: -; clone size: many; CDR3 DNA: TGTGCCAGCACCATAGGCTGGGGGAGACCTAACAATGAGCAGTTCTTC; CDR3 protein: CASTIGWGRPNNEQFF
V gene: TRBV12-3/TRBV12-4; J gene: TRBJ1-1; D gene: -; clone size: few; CDR3 DNA: TGTGCCAGCAGGAGACAATCTGAAGCTTTCTTT; CDR3 protein: CASRRQSEAFF
V gene: TRBV10-3; J gene: TRBJ2-1; D gene: TRBD2; clone size: -; CDR3 DNA: TGTGCCATCAGCATAGGCCTAGCGGGAGGGCCGATCGCCAATGAGCAGTTCTTC; CDR3 protein: CAISIGLAGGPIANEQFF
V gene: TRBV2; J gene: TRBJ2-7; D gene: TRBD2; clone size: many; CDR3 DNA: TGTGCCAGCAGTGAAGCCGTGACTAGCGGGGGCTACGAGCAGTACTTC; CDR3 protein: CASSEAVTSGGYEQYF
V gene: TRBV7-9; J gene: TRBJ2-5; D gene: -; clone size: few; CDR3 DNA: TGTGCCAGCGCATTATACCGGGACCCACAAGAGACCCAGTACTTC; CDR3 protein: CASALYRDPQETQYF
V gene: TRBV3-1; J gene: TRBJ2-1; D gene: TRBD2; clone size: few; CDR3 DNA: TGTGCCAGCAGCCAAGCTATAGGGAGGGCCCGCGAGCAGTTCTTC; CDR3 protein: CASSQAIGRAREQFF
V gene: TRBV7-8; J gene: TRBJ2-5; D gene: -; clone size: many; CDR3 DNA: TGTGCCAGCAGCTTAGACGGGGAGACCCAGTACTTC; CDR3 protein: CASSLDGETQYF
V gene: TRBV6-1; J gene: TRBJ2-2; D gene: TRBD2; clone size: -; CDR3 DNA: TGTGCCAGCAGAACTAGCGGGAGGGGGAACACCGGGGAGCTGTTTTTT; CDR3 protein: CASRTSGRGNTGELFF
V gene: TRBV25-1; J gene: TRBJ2-1; D gene: TRBD2; clone size: many; CDR3 DNA: TGTGCCAGCAGTGAATACGGGAGGGCCCTATACAATGAGCAGTTCTTC; CDR3 protein: CASSEYGRALYNEQFF
V gene: TRBV30; J gene: TRBJ1-3; D gene: -; clone size: few; CDR3 DNA: TGTGCCTTTACCGGCAGGAGCTCTGGAAGCACCATATATTTT; CDR3 protein: CAFTGRSSGSTIYF
V gene: TRBV28; J gene: TRBJ1-1; D gene: -; clone size: few; CDR3 DNA: TGTGCCAGCAGTTCCCCCACAGGGCGTGCTTTCTTT; CDR3 protein: CASSSPTGRAFF
V gene: TRBV3-1; J gene: TRBJ2-5; D gene: TRBD2; clone size: -; CDR3 DNA: TGTGCCAGCAGCCCCGGGACTAGCGGGGAGCAAGAGACCCAGTACTTC; CDR3 protein: CASSPGTSGEQETQYF
V gene: TRBV3-1; J gene: TRBJ2-1; D gene: TRBD2; clone size: few; CDR3 DNA: TGTGCCAGCAGCCCTGGACTAGCGGGAGTTCCTGAGCAGTTCTTC; CDR3 protein: CASSPGLAGVPEQFF
V gene: TRBV29-1; J gene: TRBJ2-3; D gene: -; clone size: few; CDR3 DNA: TGCAGCGTTGGGGCCGTCACAGATACGCAGTATTTT; CDR3 protein: CSVGAVTDTQYF
V gene: TRBV7-3; J gene: TRBJ2-6; D gene: -; clone size: few; CDR3 DNA: TGTGCCAGCAGCGCCCCGGGGGTTGGGGCCAACGTCCTGACTTTC; CDR3 protein: CASSAPGVGANVLTF
V gene: TRBV5-6; J gene: TRBJ1-5; D gene: -; clone size: few; CDR3 DNA: TGTGCCAGCAGCCACCGCGCGGAGCCCCAGCATTTT; CDR3 protein: CASSHRAEPQHF
V gene: TRBV6-1; J gene: TRBJ1-5; D gene: TRBD1; clone size: -; CDR3 DNA: TGTGCCAGCAGTGAAGCGAGCAGGGACAGTCAGCCCCAGCATTTT; CDR3 protein: CASSEASRDSQPQHF
V gene: TRBV11-2; J gene: TRBJ2-5; D gene: -; clone size: many; CDR3 DNA: TGTGCCAGCAGCTTTGCTCAAACGAAAGAGACCCAGTACTTC; CDR3 protein: CASSFAQTKETQYF
V gene: TRBV7-3; J gene: TRBJ2-2; D gene: TRBD2; clone size: -; CDR3 DNA: TGTGCCAGCAGCTCTCGGACTAGCGGAAGAGGGACCGGGGAGCTGTTTTTT; CDR3 protein: CASSSRTSGRGTGELFF
V gene: TRBV29-1; J gene: TRBJ2-7; D gene: TRBD2; clone size: many; CDR3 DNA: TGCAGCGTTGAAGTATTCGGGCTAGCGGGAGGGACCTACGAGCAGTACTTC; CDR3 protein: CSVEVFGLAGGTYEQYF
V gene: TRBV29-1; J gene: TRBJ2-7; D gene: TRBD2; clone size: once; CDR3 DNA: TGCAGCGTTGAAGCAGGGCTAGCGGGAGGCGTCGAGCAGTACTTC; CDR3 protein: CSVEAGLAGGVEQYF
V gene: TRBV20-1; J gene: TRBJ2-7; D gene: -; clone size: many; CDR3 DNA: TGCAGTGCCAATCTCAAGTTTGGGTACGAGCAGTACTTC; CDR3 protein: CSANLKFGYEQYF
V gene: TRBV28; J gene: TRBJ2-1; D gene: TRBD2; clone size: few; CDR3 DNA: TGTGCCAGCAGTTCTTTCGGACTAGCGGGAAATAACAATGAGCAGTTCTTC; CDR3 protein: CASSSFGLAGNNNEQFF
V gene: TRBV7-6; J gene: TRBJ2-1; D gene: TRBD2; clone size: many; CDR3 DNA: TGTGCCAGCAGCTCGCCCCTAGCGGGAGGGTACAATGAGCAGTTCTTC; CDR3 protein: CASSSPLAGGYNEQFF
V gene: TRBV6-1; J gene: TRBJ2-2; D gene: TRBD2; clone size: many; CDR3 DNA: TGTGCCAGCAGTCGACTAGCGGAAGACACCGGGGAGCTGTTTTTT; CDR3 protein: CASSRLAEDTGELFF
V gene: TRBV10-2; J gene: TRBJ1-4; D gene: TRBD1; clone size: -; CDR3 DNA: TGCGCCAGCAGTGACGGGGACAGGCCCGTGTTTTTT; CDR3 protein: CASSDGDRPVFF
V gene: TRBV6-1; J gene: TRBJ1-1; D gene: -; clone size: many; CDR3 DNA: TGTGCCAGCAGTGTAGGACAAATGAACACTGAAGCTTTCTTT; CDR3 protein: CASSVGQMNTEAFF
V gene: TRBV19; J gene: TRBJ2-1; D gene: -; clone size: -; CDR3 DNA: TGTGCCAGTAGTATCGTAGGCGAGCAGTTCTTC; CDR3 protein: CASSIVGEQFF
V gene: TRBV5-1; J gene: TRBJ2-5; D gene: -; clone size: many; CDR3 DNA: TGCGCCAGCAGCTTGGGACAGCCCGAGACCCAGTACTTC; CDR3 protein: CASSLGQPETQYF
V gene: TRBV18; J gene: TRBJ2-7; D gene: TRBD1; clone size: many; CDR3 DNA: TGTGCCAGCTCACCGGTGGACAGGGAGACCGAGCAGTACTTC; CDR3 protein: CASSPVDRETEQYF
V gene: TRBV28; J gene: TRBJ1-5; D gene: -; clone size: many; CDR3 DNA: TGTGCCAGCAGTGGAATCCGCATAAGTAGCAATCAGCCCCAGCATTTT; CDR3 protein: CASSGIRISSNQPQHF
V gene: TRBV3-1; J gene: TRBJ2-5; D gene: -; clone size: many; CDR3 DNA: TGTGCCAGCAGCCTCGGGACTCCAGAGACCCAGTACTTC; CDR3 protein: CASSLGTPETQYF
V gene: TRBV6-2/TRBV6-3; J gene: TRBJ2-1; D gene: -; clone size: -; CDR3 DNA: TGTGCCAGCAGTGGACAACCTACAATGGGGATCTTC; CDR3 protein: CASSGQPTMGIF
V gene: TRBV7-3; J gene: TRBJ2-3; D gene: -; clone size: many; CDR3 DNA: TGTGCCAGCAGCGCCCAAGCTAGCGTCCTCACAGATACGCAGTATTTT; CDR3 protein: CASSAQASVLTDTQYF
V gene: TRBV11-2; J gene: TRBJ2-1; D gene: -; clone size: many; CDR3 DNA: TGTGCCAGCAGCTTAGTGGGGGTGGGTGAGCAGTTCTTC; CDR3 protein: CASSLVGVGEQFF
V gene: TRBV7-3; J gene: TRBJ2-1; D gene: TRBD2; clone size: many; CDR3 DNA: TGTGCCAGCAGCCTAGCGGGGGGGACGAATGAGCAGTTCTTC; CDR3 protein: CASSLAGGTNEQFF
V gene: TRBV15; J gene: TRBJ2-1; D gene: TRBD2; clone size: few; CDR3 DNA: TGTGCCACCAGACCCACCCTAAGCAGGACTAGCGGATTGAATGAGCAGTTCTTC; CDR3 protein: CATRPTLSRTSGLNEQFF
V gene: TRBV29-1; J gene: TRBJ2-3; D gene: -; clone size: many; CDR3 DNA: TGCAGCGTTGAAGGAGGGGTGTCGGGGAACACAGATACGCAGTATTTT; CDR3 protein: CSVEGGVSGNTDTQYF
V gene: TRBV15; J gene: TRBJ2-1; D gene: TRBD2; clone size: -; CDR3 DNA: TGTGCCACCAGCAGAGTCGGACTAGCGGGGGGCGGTTATTCTAACAATGAGCAGTTCTTC; CDR3 protein: CATSRVGLAGGGYSNNEQFF